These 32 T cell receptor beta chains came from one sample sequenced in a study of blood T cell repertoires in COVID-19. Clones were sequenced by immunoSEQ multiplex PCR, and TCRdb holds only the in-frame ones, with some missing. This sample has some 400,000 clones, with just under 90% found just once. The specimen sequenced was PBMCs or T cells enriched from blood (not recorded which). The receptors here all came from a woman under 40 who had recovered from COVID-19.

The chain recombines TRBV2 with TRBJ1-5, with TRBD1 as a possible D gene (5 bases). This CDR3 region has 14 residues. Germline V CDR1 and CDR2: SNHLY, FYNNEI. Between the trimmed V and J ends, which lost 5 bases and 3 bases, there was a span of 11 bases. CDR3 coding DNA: TGTGCCAGCAGTAATACAGGAATCAATCAGCCCCAGCATTTT. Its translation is CASSNTGINQPQHF.

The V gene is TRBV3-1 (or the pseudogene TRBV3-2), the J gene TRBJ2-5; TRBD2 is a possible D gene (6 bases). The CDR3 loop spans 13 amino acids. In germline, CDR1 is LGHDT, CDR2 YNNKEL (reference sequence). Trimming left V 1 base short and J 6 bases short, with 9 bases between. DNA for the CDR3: TGTGCCAGCAGCCAAGTCGCGGGGCAGACCCAGTACTTC. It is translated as CASSQVAGQTQYF.

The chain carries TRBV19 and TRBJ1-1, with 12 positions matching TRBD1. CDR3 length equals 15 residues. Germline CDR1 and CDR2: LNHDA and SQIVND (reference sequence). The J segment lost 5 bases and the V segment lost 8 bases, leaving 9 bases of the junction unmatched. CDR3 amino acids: CASEPGQGAHTEAFF. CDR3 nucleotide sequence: TGTGCCAGTGAACCGGGACAGGGGGCTCATACTGAAGCTTTCTTT.

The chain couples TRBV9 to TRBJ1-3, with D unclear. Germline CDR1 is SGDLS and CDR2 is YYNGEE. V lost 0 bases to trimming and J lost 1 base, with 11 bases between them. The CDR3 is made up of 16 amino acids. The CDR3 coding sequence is TGTGCCAGCAGCGTAGGGTCTGGGCGATCTGGAAACACCATATATTTT. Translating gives CASSVGSGRSGNTIYF.

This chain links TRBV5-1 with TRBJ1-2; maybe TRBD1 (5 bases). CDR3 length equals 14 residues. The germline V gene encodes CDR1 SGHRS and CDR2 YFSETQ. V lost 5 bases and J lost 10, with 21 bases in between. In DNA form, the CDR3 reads TGCGCCAGCAGAGTGTGGGGCAGCCTCGTGTCCTACACCTTC. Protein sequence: CASRVWGSLVSYTF. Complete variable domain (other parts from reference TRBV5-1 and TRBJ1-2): KAGVTQTPRYLIKTRGQQVTLSCSPISGHRSVSWYQQTPGQGLQFLFEYFSETQRNKGNFPGRFSGRQFSNSRSEMNVSTLELGDSALYLCASRVWGSLVSYTFGSGTRLTVV.

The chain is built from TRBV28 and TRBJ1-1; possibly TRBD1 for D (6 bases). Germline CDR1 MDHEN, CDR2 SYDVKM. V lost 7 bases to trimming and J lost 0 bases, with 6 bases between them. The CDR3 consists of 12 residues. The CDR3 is CASNRVNTEAFF. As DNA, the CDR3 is TGTGCCAGCAACAGGGTGAACACTGAAGCTTTCTTT.

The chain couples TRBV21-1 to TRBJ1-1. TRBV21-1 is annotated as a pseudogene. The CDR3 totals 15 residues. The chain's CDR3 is CASSTTPGRNTEAFF. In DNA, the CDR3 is TGTGCCAGCAGCACGACACCGGGGAGAAACACTGAAGCTTTCTTT.

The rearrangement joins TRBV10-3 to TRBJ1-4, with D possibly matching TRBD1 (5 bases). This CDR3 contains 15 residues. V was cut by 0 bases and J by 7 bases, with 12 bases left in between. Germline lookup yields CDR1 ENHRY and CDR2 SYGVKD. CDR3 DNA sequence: TGTGCCATCAGTGAGTCTAGCAGGGTGGGTGAAAAACTGTTTTTT. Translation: CAISESSRVGEKLFF.

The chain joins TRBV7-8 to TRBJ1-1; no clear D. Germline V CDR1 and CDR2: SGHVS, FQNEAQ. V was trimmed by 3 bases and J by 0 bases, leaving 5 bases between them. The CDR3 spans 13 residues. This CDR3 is CASSFEMNTEAFF. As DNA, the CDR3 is TGTGCCAGCAGCTTTGAGATGAACACTGAAGCTTTCTTT.

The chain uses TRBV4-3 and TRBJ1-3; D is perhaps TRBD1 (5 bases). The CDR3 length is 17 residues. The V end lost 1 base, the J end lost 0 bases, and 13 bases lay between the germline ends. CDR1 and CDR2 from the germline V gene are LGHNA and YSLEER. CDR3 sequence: CASSQAPGLASGNTIYF. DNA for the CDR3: TGCGCCAGCAGCCAAGCACCGGGACTCGCCTCTGGAAACACCATATATTTT.

The CDR3 loop reads CASSLEGSTEAFF. The CDR3 DNA reads as TGTGCCAGCAGTTTGGAGGGGTCCACTGAAGCTTTCTTT. The rearrangement uses TRBV27 and TRBJ1-1, with a possible D match to TRBD1 (5 bases). Trimming pared 3 bases from V and 4 bases from J, leaving 9 bases between. The CDR3 runs 13 residues. Germline values: CDR1 MNHEY, CDR2 SMNVEV (reference sequence).

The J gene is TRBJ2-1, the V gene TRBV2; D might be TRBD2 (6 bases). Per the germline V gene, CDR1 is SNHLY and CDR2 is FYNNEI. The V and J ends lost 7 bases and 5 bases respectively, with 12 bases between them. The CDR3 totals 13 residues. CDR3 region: CASILAANNEQFF. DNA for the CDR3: TGTGCCAGCATACTAGCCGCCAACAATGAGCAGTTCTTC.

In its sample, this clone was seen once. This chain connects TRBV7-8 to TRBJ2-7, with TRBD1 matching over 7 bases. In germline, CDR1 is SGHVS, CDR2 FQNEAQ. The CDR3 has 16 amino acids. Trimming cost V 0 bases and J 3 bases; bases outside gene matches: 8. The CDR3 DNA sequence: TGTGCCAGCAGCTTAGCGTACAGGGGCAAACTCTACGAGCAGTACTTC. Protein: CASSLAYRGKLYEQYF.

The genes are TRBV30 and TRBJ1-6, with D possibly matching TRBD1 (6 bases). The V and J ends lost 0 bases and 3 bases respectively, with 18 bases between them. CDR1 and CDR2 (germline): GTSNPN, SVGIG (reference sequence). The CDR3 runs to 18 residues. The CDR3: CAWSVLGGTPHYNSPLHF. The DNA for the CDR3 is TGTGCCTGGAGTGTACTCGGTGGGACACCACACTATAATTCACCCCTCCACTTT.

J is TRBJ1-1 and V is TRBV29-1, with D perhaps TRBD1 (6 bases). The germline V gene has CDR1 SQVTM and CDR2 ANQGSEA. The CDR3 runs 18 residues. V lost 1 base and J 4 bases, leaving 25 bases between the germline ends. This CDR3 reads CSVEVDGGKPSLGTEAFF. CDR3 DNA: TGCAGCGTTGAAGTGGATGGGGGCAAACCCAGTTTGGGCACTGAAGCTTTCTTT.

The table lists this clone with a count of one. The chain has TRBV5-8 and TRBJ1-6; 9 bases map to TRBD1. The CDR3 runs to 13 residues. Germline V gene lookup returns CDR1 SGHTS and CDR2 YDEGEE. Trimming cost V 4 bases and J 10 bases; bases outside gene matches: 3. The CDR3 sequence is CASSRDRESPLHF. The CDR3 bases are TGTGCCAGCAGCAGGGACAGGGAGTCACCCCTCCACTTT.

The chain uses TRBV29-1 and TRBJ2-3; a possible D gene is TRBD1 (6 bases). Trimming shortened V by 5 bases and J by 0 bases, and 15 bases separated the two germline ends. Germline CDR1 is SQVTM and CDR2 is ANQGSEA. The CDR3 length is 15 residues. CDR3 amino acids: CSVLETGTSTDTQYF. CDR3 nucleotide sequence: TGCAGCGTTCTAGAGACAGGTACTAGCACAGATACGCAGTATTTT.

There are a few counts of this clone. CDR3 in amino acids: CASSPPGLAGRTDTQYF. The CDR3 DNA is TGTGCCAGCTCACCACCGGGACTAGCGGGCCGCACAGATACGCAGTATTTT. V is TRBV18 and J is TRBJ2-3, with 12 bases identical to TRBD2. This CDR3 has 17 residues. Per the germline V gene, CDR1 is KGHSH and CDR2 is LQKENI. V was clipped by 0 bases and J by 1 base; unmatched bases: 2.

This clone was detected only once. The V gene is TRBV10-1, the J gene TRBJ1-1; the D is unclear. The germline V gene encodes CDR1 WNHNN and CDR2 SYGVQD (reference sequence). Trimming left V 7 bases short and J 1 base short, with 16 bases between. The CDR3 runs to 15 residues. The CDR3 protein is CASTAGLSGNTEAFF. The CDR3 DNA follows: TGCGCCAGCACCGCCGGTTTGTCGGGGAACACTGAAGCTTTCTTT.

The CDR3 DNA reads as TGTGCCAGCAGCTTTGGGGCCTCCACTGAAGCTTTCTTT. Translating gives CASSFGASTEAFF. The V and J genes are TRBV7-3 and TRBJ1-1; the D gene is possibly TRBD1 (5 bases). V lost 3 bases and J 4 bases, leaving 9 bases between the germline ends. Germline V gene sequence: CDR1 SGHTA, CDR2 FQGTGA. The CDR3 runs 13 residues.

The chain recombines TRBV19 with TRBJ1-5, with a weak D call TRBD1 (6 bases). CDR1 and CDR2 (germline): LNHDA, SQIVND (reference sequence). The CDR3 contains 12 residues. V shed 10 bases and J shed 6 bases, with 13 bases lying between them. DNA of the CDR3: TGTGCCACCACGGCAGGGGCTCAGCCCCAGCATTTT. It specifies CATTAGAQPQHF.

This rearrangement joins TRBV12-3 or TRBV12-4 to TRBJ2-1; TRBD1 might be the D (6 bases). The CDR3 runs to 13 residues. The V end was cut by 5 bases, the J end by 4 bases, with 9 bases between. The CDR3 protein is CASSHDRYNEQFF. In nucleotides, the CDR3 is TGTGCCAGCAGTCACGACAGGTACAATGAGCAGTTCTTC.

The CDR3 protein is CASSLSAGVGEEKLFF. The CDR3 bases are TGTGCCAGCAGCTTGTCCGCGGGAGTCGGGGAAGAAAAACTGTTTTTT. J is TRBJ1-4 and V is TRBV5-4, with unresolved D. The CDR3 loop spans 16 amino acids. V lost 1 base and J 8 bases, leaving 18 bases between the germline ends. Germline V gene lookup returns CDR1 SGHNT and CDR2 YYREEE (reference sequence). The full variable domain, completed using reference TRBV5-4 and TRBJ1-4, is ETGVTQSPTHLIKTRGQQVTLRCSSQSGHNTVSWYQQALGQGPQFIFQYYREEENGRGNFPPRFSGLQFPNYSSELNVNALELDDSALYLCASSLSAGVGEEKLFFGSGTQLSVL.

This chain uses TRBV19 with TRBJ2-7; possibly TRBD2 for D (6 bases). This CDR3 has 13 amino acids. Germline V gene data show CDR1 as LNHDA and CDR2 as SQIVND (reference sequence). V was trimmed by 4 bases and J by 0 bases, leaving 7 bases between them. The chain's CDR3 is CASSREVSYEQYF. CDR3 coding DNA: TGTGCCAGTAGTAGGGAGGTCTCCTACGAGCAGTACTTC.

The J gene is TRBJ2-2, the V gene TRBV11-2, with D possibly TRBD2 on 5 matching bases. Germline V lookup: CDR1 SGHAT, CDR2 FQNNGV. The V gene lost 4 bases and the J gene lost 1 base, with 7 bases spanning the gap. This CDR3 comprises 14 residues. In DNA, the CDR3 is TGTGCCAGCAGCTCAAGCGGGAACACCGGGGAGCTGTTTTTT. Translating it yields CASSSSGNTGELFF.

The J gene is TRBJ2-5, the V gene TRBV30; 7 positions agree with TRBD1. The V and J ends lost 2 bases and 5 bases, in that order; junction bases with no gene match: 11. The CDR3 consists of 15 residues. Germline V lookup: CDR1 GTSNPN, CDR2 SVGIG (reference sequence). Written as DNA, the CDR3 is TGTGCCTGGAGTCAGACAGGGAGAATGGGGGAGACCCAGTACTTC. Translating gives CAWSQTGRMGETQYF.

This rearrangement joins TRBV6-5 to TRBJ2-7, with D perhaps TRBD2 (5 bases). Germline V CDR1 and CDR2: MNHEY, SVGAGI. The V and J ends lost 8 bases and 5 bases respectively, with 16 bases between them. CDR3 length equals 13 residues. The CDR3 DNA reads TGTGCCAGCCGCGGGTTGAGTCGGAACGAGCAGTACTTC. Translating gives CASRGLSRNEQYF.

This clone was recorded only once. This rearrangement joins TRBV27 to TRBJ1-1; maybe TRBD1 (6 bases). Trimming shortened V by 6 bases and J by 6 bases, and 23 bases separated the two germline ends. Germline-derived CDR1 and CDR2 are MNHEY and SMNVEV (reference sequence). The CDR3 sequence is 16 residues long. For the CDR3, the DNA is TGTGCCAGCAGCATCCCACAATCTACAGGGTTATCTGAAGCTTTCTTT. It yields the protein CASSIPQSTGLSEAFF.

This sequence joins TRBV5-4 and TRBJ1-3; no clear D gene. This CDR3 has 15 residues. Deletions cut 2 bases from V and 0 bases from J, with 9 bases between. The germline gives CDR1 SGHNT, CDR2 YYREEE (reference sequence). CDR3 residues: CASSLKHVSGNTIYF. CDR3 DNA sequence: TGTGCCAGCAGCTTAAAACACGTCTCTGGAAACACCATATATTTT.

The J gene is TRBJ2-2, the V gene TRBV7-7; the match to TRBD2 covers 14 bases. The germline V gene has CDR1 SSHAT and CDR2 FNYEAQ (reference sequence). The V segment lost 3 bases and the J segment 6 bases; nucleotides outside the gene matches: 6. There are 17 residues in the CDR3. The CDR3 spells CASSLGLAGVTAGELFF. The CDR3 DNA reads TGTGCCAGCAGCTTGGGACTAGCGGGAGTAACAGCCGGGGAGCTGTTTTTT.

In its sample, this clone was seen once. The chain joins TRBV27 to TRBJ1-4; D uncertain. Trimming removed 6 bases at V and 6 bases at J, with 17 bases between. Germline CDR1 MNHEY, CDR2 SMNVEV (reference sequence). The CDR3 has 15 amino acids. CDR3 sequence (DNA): TGTGCCAGCAGGGGATCCGGGAAGGGAGATGAAAAACTGTTTTTT. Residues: CASRGSGKGDEKLFF.

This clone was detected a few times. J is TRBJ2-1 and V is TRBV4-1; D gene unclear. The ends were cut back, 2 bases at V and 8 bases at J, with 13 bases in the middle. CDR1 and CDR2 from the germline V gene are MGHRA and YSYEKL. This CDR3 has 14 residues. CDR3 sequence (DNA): TGCGCCAGCAGCCAACTGCCCCGTCGGGATGAGCAGTTCTTC. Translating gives CASSQLPRRDEQFF.